This is a list of T cell receptor beta chains from one sample in a study of identical twins. TCRdb re-called the 5' RACE reads through MiXCR, storing one row per CDR3 protein. The table lists 700,000 or so distinct CDR3 sequences, 21% of them singletons, with about 4.5% in the top ten. This same sample was also taken into another study, of T cells expressing NK-cell markers.

Specimen: PBMCs. Receptors were obtained from a woman in her late teens or twenties in good health. Both conserved end residues are part of each CDR3. D genes are given only for firm matches.

J gene	D gene	V gene	CDR3 length	CDR3 protein
TRBJ1-1	-	TRBV29-1	13	CSVVRVMNTEAFF
TRBJ2-3	TRBD1	TRBV7-9	16	CASSKQKGTGTDTQYF
TRBJ2-1	TRBD1	TRBV7-8	15	CASSLGDRGANEQFF
TRBJ1-2	-	TRBV29-1	13	CSVVLVRGSGYTF
TRBJ2-5	TRBD1	TRBV2	15	CASRGDSAFQETQYF
TRBJ1-1	TRBD1	TRBV25-1	11	CASSGYRGGFF
TRBJ1-6	-	TRBV6-5	15	CASSYVRGSGSPLHF
TRBJ2-3	-	TRBV5-1	15	CASSLELSGTDTQYF
TRBJ2-1	-	TRBV6-1	15	CASTDRDTRYNEQFF
TRBJ2-1	-	TRBV4-3	16	CASSQEEGSRDNEQFF
TRBJ2-3	-	TRBV12-3/TRBV12-4	12	CASSNQDYTQYF
TRBJ2-7	TRBD2	TRBV5-6	13	CASRPGLAEEQYF
TRBJ2-3	-	TRBV29-1	12	CSYQSGADTQYF
TRBJ2-7	-	TRBV7-9	13	CASSNGANYEQYF
TRBJ2-1	-	TRBV5-5	16	CASSLAATSSYNEQFF
TRBJ2-1	TRBD2	TRBV9	17	CASSGMASAGGLSEQFF
TRBJ2-1	-	TRBV7-9	15	CASSLRGSNYNEQFF
TRBJ1-1	-	TRBV4-1	15	CASRTTWDLNTEAFF
TRBJ2-7	-	TRBV5-1	12	CASSLEMYEQYF
TRBJ2-3	-	TRBV20-1	13	CSARTQGPDTQYF
TRBJ1-6	-	TRBV14	12	CASSQGNSPLHF
TRBJ2-5	TRBD2	TRBV7-9	15	CASSFPGTSQETQYF
TRBJ2-7	-	TRBV7-6	15	CASSLVVQGFNEQYF
TRBJ1-2	-	TRBV5-1	14	CASSVDRGNYGYTF
TRBJ2-6	-	TRBV15	15	CATSREGSGANVLTF
TRBJ2-1	TRBD2	TRBV5-6	16	CASSTHSGTTYNEQFF
TRBJ2-7	TRBD1	TRBV12-3/TRBV12-4	14	CASSITGTVNEQYF
TRBJ2-7	-	TRBV12-3/TRBV12-4	13	CASGMRPFSEQYF